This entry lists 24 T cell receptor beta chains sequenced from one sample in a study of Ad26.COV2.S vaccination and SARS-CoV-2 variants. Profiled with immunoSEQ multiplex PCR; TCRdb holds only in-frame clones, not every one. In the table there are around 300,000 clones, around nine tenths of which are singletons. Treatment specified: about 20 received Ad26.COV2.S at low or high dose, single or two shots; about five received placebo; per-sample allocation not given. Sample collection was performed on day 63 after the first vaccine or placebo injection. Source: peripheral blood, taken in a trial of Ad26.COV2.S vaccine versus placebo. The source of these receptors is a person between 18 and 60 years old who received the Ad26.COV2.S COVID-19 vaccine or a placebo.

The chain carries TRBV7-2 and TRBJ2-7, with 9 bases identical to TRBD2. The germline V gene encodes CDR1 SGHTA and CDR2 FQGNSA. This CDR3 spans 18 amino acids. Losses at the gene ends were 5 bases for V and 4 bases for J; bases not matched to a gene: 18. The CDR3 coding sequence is TGTGCCAGCAGCGCCCAAGGGGGAGCGGGAGGCCGCTTTTACGAGCAGTACTTC. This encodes CASSAQGGAGGRFYEQYF.

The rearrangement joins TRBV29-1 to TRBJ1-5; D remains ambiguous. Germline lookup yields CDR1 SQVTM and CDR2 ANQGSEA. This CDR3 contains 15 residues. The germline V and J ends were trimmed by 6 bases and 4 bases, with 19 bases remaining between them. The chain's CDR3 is CSVADGLLGNQPQHF. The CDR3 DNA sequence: TGCAGCGTCGCGGACGGACTTTTAGGGAATCAGCCCCAGCATTTT.

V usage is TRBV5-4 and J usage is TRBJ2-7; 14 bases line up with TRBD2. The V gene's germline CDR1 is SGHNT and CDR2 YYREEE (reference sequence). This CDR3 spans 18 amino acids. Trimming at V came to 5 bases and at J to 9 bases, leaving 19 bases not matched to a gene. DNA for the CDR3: TGTGCCAGCAGTTCGACGACTAGCGGGAGGGCCATTTACTCCGTGCAGTACTTC. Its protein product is CASSSTTSGRAIYSVQYF.

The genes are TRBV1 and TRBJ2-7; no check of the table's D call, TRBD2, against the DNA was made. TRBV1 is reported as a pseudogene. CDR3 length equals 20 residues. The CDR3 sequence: CTSSQDSRTSGRRHSYEQYF. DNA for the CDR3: TGCACCAGCAGCCAAGATTCCCGGACTAGCGGGAGGAGGCACTCCTACGAGCAGTACTTC.

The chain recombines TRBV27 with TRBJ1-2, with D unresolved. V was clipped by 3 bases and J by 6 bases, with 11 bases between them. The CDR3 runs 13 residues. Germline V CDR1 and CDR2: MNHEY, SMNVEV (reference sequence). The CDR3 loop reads CASSFSGLDGYTF. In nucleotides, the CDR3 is TGTGCCAGCAGTTTTTCCGGGTTGGATGGCTACACCTTC.

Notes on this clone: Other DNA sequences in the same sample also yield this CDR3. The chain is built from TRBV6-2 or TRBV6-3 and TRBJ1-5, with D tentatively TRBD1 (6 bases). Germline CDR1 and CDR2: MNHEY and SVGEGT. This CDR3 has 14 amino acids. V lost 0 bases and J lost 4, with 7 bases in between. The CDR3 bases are TGTGCCAGCAGTTACTCTACAGGGAATCAGCCCCAGCATTTT. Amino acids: CASSYSTGNQPQHF.

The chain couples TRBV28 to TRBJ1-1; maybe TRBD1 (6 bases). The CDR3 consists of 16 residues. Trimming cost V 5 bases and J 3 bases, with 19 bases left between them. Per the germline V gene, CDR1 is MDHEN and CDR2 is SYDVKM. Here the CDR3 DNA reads TGTGCCAGCAGTCCCGATGGGACATTAGGGGACACTGAAGCTTTCTTT. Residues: CASSPDGTLGDTEAFF.

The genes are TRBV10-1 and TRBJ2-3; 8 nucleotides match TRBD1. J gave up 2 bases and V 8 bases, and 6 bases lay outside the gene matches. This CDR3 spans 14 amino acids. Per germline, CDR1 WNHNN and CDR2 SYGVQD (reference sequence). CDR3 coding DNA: TGCGCCAGCGGACAGGGCATACCCACAGATACGCAGTATTTT. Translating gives CASGQGIPTDTQYF.

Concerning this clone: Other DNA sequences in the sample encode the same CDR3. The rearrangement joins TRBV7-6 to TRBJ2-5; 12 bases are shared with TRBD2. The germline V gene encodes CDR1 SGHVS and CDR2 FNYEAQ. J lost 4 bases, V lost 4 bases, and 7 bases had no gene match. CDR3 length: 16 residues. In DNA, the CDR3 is TGTGCCAGCAGCTCAAGACTAGCGGGAGAAGGAGAGACCCAGTACTTC. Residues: CASSSRLAGEGETQYF.

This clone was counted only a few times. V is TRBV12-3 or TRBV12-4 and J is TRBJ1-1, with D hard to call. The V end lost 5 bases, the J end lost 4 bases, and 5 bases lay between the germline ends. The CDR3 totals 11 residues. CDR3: CASSEVTEAFF. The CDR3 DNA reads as TGTGCCAGCAGTGAGGTCACTGAAGCTTTCTTT.

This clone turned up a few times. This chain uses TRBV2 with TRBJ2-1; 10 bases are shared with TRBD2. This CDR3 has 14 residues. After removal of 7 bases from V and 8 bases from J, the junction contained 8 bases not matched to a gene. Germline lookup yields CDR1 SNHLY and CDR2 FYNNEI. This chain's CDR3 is CASKASGSADEQFF. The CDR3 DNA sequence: TGTGCCAGCAAGGCTAGCGGGAGTGCAGATGAGCAGTTCTTC.

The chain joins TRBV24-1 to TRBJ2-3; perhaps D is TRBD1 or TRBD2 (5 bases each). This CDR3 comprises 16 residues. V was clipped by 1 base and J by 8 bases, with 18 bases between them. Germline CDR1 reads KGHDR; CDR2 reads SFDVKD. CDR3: CATSDLGRDGQGTQYF. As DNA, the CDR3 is TGTGCCACCAGTGATTTAGGTCGGGACGGACAAGGTACGCAGTATTTT.

The CDR3 coding sequence is TGTGCCAGCGCGCGGCAAATCGATCAGCCCCAGCATTTT. Its protein product is CASARQIDQPQHF. The chain recombines TRBV7-2 with TRBJ1-5; no definite D call. Looked up from germline, CDR1 is SGHTA and CDR2 is FQGNSA. The CDR3 sequence is 13 residues long. The V and J ends lost 8 bases and 5 bases respectively, with 13 bases between them.

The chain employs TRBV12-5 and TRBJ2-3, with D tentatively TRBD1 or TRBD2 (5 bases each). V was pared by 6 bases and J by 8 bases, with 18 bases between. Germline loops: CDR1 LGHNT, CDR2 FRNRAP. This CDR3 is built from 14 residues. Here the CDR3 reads CASGTTGAAGTQYF. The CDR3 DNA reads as TGTGCTAGTGGCACCACAGGCGCGGCGGGTACGCAGTATTTT.

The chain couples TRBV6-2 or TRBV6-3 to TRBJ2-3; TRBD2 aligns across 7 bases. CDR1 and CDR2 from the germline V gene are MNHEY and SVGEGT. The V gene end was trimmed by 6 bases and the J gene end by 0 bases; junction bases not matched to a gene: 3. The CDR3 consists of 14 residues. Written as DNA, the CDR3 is TGTGCCAGCAGCTGGACTAGGAGCACAGATACGCAGTATTTT. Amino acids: CASSWTRSTDTQYF.

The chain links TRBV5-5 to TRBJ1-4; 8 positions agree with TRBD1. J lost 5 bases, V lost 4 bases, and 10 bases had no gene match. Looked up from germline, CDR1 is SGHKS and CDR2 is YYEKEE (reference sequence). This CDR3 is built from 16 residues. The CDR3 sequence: CASSPGGAGGNEKLFF. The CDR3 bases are TGTGCCAGCAGCCCCGGGGGGGCAGGGGGCAATGAAAAACTGTTTTTT.

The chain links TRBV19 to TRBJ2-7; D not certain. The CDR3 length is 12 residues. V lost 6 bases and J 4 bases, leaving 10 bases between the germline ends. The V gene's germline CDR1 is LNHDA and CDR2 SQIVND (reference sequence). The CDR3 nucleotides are TGTGCCAGTAGACTGACTGGATACGAGCAGTACTTC. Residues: CASRLTGYEQYF.

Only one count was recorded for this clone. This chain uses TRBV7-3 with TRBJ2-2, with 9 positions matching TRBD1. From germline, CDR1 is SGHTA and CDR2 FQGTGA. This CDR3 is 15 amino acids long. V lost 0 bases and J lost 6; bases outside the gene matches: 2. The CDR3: CASSLTGQGAGELFF. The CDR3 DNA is TGTGCCAGCAGCTTAACGGGACAGGGAGCCGGGGAGCTGTTTTTT.

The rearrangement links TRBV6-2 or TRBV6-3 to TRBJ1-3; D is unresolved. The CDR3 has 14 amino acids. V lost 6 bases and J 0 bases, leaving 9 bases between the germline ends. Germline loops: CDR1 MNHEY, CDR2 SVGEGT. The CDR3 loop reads CASSLQSSGNTIYF. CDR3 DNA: TGTGCCAGCAGCCTACAGAGCTCTGGAAACACCATATATTTT.

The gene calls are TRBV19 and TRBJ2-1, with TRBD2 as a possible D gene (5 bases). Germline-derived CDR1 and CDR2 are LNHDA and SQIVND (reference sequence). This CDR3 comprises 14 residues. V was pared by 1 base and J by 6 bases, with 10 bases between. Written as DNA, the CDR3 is TGTGCCAGTAGTATAGCGGGAAGCGGCAATGAGCAGTTCTTC. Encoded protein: CASSIAGSGNEQFF.

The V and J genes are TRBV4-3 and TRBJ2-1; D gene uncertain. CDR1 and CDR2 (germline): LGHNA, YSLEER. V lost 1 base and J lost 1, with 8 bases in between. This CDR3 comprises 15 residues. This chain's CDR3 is CASSQGYGSYNEQFF. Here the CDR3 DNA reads TGCGCCAGCAGCCAAGGGTACGGGTCCTACAATGAGCAGTTCTTC.

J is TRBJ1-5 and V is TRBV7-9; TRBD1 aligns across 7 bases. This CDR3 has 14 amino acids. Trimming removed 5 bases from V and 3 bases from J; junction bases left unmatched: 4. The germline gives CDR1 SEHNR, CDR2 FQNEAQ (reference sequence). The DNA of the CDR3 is TGTGCCAGCAGCCAGACAGGGTTCAATCAGCCCCAGCATTTT. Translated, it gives CASSQTGFNQPQHF.

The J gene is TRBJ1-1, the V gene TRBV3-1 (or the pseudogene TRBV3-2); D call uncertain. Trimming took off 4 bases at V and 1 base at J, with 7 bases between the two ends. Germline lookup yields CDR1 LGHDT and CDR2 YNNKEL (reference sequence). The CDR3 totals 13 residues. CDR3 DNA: TGTGCCAGCAGCCCCCTAGAGAACACTGAAGCTTTCTTT. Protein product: CASSPLENTEAFF.

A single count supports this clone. The CDR3 loop reads CASSATAMDSPLHF. The CDR3 bases are TGTGCCAGCAGCGCGACAGCTATGGATTCACCCCTCCACTTT. The rearrangement joins TRBV7-9 to TRBJ1-6; tentatively, D is TRBD1 (5 bases). CDR1 is SEHNR and CDR2 is FQNEAQ in the germline V gene (reference sequence). V dropped 5 bases and J dropped 8 bases, with 13 bases sitting between them. This CDR3 is 14 amino acids long.